This T cell receptor beta chain was retrieved from a study of T cell responses to AZD1222 COVID-19 vaccine. A note on this clone: Its antigen is unidentified.

Clones were sequenced by immunoSEQ multiplex PCR, and TCRdb holds only the in-frame ones, with some missing. The sample carries 90,000 to 130,000 clones, more than 70% recorded once. Germline CDR1 is ENHRY and CDR2 is SYGVKD. V gave up 8 bases and J gave up 7 bases, with 15 bases separating them. CDR3 length: 14 residues. Study observations and caveats: Baseline testing showed seropositivity in only a handful of AZD1222 recipients. Dominant CD4 TCR responses targeted spike regions 160-218 and 743-854. Unmutated variant regions are reportedly targeted by nearly half of spike-specific TCRs. Donor demographics were predominantly white British with a female majority; clonal diversity may be underestimated.

The material was peripheral blood, obtained on day 0 of AZD1222 vaccination. This sequence was found in an adult in good health. The J gene is TRBJ1-6, the V gene TRBV10-3; no reliable D call. DNA for the CDR3: TGTGCCATCGGTGTTAGGGAAATCAATTCACCCCTCCACTTT. This codes for CAIGVREINSPLHF.